One T cell receptor (beta chain) is described in this entry. This entry comes from a study of CD8 T cells in Susac syndrome. The study sequenced TCR beta in blood CD8+ and CD4+ T cells. Controls were age- and sex-matched healthy donors. The RNA, 0.5 to 1 ug, was put through reverse transcription using random hexamers. MiXCR, run by TCRdb on the immunoSEQ multiplex PCR reads, gives a single entry per CDR3 protein. Among some 180,000 distinct CDR3 sequences listed, just under 95% were seen once. The CDR3 loop spans 12 amino acids. Germline V lookup: CDR1 GTSNPN, CDR2 SVGIG (reference sequence). Trimming shortened V by 1 base and J by 5 bases, and 6 bases separated the two germline ends.

This TCR was recovered from a human donor in good health. The chain combines TRBV30 with TRBJ1-5, with D unresolved. Sequenced material: CD4+ T cells from PBMCs. The CDR3 bases are TGTGCCTGGAGTGCACAGTATCAGCCCCAGCATTTT. Translated: CAWSAQYQPQHF.